This T cell receptor beta chain was identified during a study of blood T cell repertoires in COVID-19. As for the study in general: Researchers got acute and convalescent COVID-19 samples from the United States, Italy and Spain. PBMCs, B-cell-depleted T cells, or T cells were the source of the cDNA or gDNA that made up the material.

It was during active infection that Seattle patients were enrolled and then longitudinally followed. This clone was recorded once. This CDR3 spans 17 amino acids. Germline CDR1 and CDR2: KGHSH and LQKENI. The junction had 9 bases not matched to a gene; V was cut back by 2 bases and J by 3 bases. Methods used by the authors: Reference gene primers were amplified, and this amplification served to estimate nucleated cell counts. The data were produced by immunoSEQ multiplex PCR, yet TCRdb's version contains in-frame clones alone and is incomplete. The D gene and trimming were derived from the DNA, and the V and J assignments and clone size from that table. The table has roughly 100,000 clones, roughly 90% seen once; the top ten hold around 2%.

The receptor comes from a woman aged 50 to 65 with COVID-19, enrolled during active disease. Sequenced input: peripheral blood. This chain links TRBV18 with TRBJ2-1; TRBD2 matches at 8 bases. The CDR3 DNA sequence: TGTGCCAGCTCACCAAGCGGGCTGGGACTAGTCTACAATGAGCAGTTCTTC. It yields the protein CASSPSGLGLVYNEQFF.